These 6 T cell receptor beta chains share one sample of origin, sequenced in a study of blood T cell repertoires in COVID-19. Only in-frame clones appear in the TCRdb table, and some are missing; sequencing was by immunoSEQ multiplex PCR. The sample holds fewer than 300,000 clones, approximately 86% seen once. Input material: peripheral blood. Receptors originate from a man younger than 35 with active or convalescent COVID-19.

The rearrangement uses TRBV6-5 and TRBJ1-1; D is ambiguous. CDR3 size: 14 residues. Germline CDR1 is MNHEY and CDR2 is SVGAGI. V lost 2 bases to trimming and J lost 5 bases, with 12 bases between them. The CDR3 nucleotides are TGTGCCAGCAGTTACGGGAGGGAGAGGACTGAAGCTTTCTTT. It is translated as CASSYGRERTEAFF.

The V call is TRBV5-6, the J call TRBJ1-1; 7 bases map to TRBD1. Germline V gives CDR1 SGHDT, CDR2 YYEEEE. This CDR3 contains 14 residues. With V trimmed by 5 bases and J by 4 bases, 8 bases remained unmatched. This CDR3 reads CASRPQGSGTEAFF. The DNA for the CDR3 is TGTGCCAGCAGGCCACAGGGGAGTGGCACTGAAGCTTTCTTT.

The J gene is TRBJ2-5, the V gene TRBV9; 9 bases match TRBD2. This CDR3 is 18 amino acids long. Germline lookup yields CDR1 SGDLS and CDR2 YYNGEE. After removal of 0 bases from V and 2 bases from J, the junction contained 11 bases not matched to a gene. The CDR3 spells CASSVAARGGLGQETQYF. The CDR3 DNA is TGTGCCAGCAGCGTAGCGGCGCGGGGGGGCCTGGGGCAAGAGACCCAGTACTTC.

Of note for this clone: Other DNA sequences in the sample encode the same CDR3. CDR3: CASSVGANTEAFF. In DNA, the CDR3 is TGTGCCAGCAGCGTAGGAGCGAACACTGAAGCTTTCTTT. The V gene is TRBV9, the J gene TRBJ1-1; D is uncertain. This CDR3 contains 13 residues. Germline CDR1 SGDLS, CDR2 YYNGEE. Trimming shortened V by 0 bases and J by 1 base, and 4 bases separated the two germline ends.

This clone was observed once. The rearrangement links TRBV6-5 to TRBJ1-2; TRBD1 agrees at 8 bases. Germline CDR1 reads MNHEY; CDR2 reads SVGAGI. The length of the CDR3 is 12 residues. Trimming removed 7 bases from V and 6 bases from J; junction bases left unmatched: 4. The CDR3 DNA follows: TGTGCCAGCATCGGACAGGGCGATGGCTACACCTTC. It is translated as CASIGQGDGYTF.

The rearrangement uses TRBV29-1 and TRBJ1-2; 10 nucleotides line up with TRBD1. The CDR3 has 12 residues. Germline V gene lookup returns CDR1 SQVTM and CDR2 ANQGSEA. Written as DNA, the CDR3 is TGCATCGTCGGGGGACAGGGGTATGGCTACACCTTC. Protein product: CIVGGQGYGYTF.